The clone carrying this T cell receptor beta chain has more than one count but fewer than ten. No antigen is known for it. Trimming took off 4 bases at V and 2 bases at J, with 18 bases between the two ends. Germline CDR1 and CDR2: SEHNR and FQNEAQ (reference sequence). The CDR3 loop spans 17 amino acids. This specimen belongs to a study of shared clonotypes between healthy human individuals. Study-wide results and caveats: Clonotypes that were shared across a few donors made up roughly 5% of naive CD4 clonotypes.

The data were produced by immunoSEQ multiplex PCR, yet TCRdb's version contains in-frame clones alone and is incomplete. The sample holds 300,000 or so clones, approximately 79% seen once. The V and J genes are TRBV7-9 and TRBJ2-1; D is perhaps TRBD1 or TRBD2 (6 bases each). Sequencing was carried out using memory CD4+ T cells sorted from blood. Stated subset: CD45RA-negative fraction. The TCR comes from a man aged 25 to 45 in good health. CDR3: CASSSLGASVTYNEQFF. The CDR3 bases are TGTGCCAGCAGCTCCCTGGGGGCTAGCGTCACCTACAATGAGCAGTTCTTC.